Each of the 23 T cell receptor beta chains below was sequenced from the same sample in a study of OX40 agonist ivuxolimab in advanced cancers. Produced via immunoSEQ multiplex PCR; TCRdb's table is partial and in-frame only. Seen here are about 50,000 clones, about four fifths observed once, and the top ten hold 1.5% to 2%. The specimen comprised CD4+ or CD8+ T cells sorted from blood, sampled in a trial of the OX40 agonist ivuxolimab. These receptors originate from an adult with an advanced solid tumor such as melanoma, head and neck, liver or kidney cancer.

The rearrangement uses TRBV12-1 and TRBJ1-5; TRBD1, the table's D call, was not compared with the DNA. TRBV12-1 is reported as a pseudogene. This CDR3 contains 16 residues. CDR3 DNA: TGTGCCAGCAGCGCCCCCGGGACAGGGGTCAATCAGCCCCAGCATTTT. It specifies CASSAPGTGVNQPQHF.

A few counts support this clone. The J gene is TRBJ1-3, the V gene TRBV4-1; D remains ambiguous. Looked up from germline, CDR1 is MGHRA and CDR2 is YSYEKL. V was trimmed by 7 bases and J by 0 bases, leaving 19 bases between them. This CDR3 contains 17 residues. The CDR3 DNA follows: TGCGCCAGCACCGAGACACAGACGCAACACTCTGGAAACACCATATATTTT. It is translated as CASTETQTQHSGNTIYF.

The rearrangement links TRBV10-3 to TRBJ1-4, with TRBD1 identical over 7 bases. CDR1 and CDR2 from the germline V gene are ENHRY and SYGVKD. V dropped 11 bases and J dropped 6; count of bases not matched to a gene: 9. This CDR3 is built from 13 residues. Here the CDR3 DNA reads TGTGCCTCCCGAAAAGGGGGCGATGAAAAACTGTTTTTT. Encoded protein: CASRKGGDEKLFF.

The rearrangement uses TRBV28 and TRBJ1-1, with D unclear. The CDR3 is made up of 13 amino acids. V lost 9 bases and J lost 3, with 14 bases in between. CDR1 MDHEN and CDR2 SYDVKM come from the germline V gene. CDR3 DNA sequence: TGTGCCAGTCGGGAGCGGCGGGACACTGAAGCTTTCTTT. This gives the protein CASRERRDTEAFF.

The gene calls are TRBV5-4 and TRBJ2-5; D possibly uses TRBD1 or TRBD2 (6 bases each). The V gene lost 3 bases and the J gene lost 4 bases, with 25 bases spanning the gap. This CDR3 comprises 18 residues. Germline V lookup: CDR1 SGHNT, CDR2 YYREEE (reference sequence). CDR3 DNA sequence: TGTGCCAGCAGCTCCCCTAAGTCTAGTCGGGGGCCGCGAGAGACCCAGTACTTC. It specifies CASSSPKSSRGPRETQYF.

CDR3 loop: CASSLVAPTDTQYF. The CDR3 bases are TGTGCCAGCAGCTTAGTAGCCCCCACAGATACGCAGTATTTT. The rearrangement joins TRBV7-2 to TRBJ2-3; no reliable D call. Deletions cut 1 base from V and 2 bases from J, with 7 bases between. Germline V gene data show CDR1 as SGHTA and CDR2 as FQGNSA. The CDR3 is 14 amino acids. Complete variable domain (other parts from reference TRBV7-2 and TRBJ2-3): GAGVSQSPSNKVTEKGKDVELRCDPISGHTALYWYRQSLGQGLEFLIYFQGNSAPDKSGLPSDRFSAERTGGSVSTLTIQRTQQEDSAVYLCASSLVAPTDTQYFGPGTRLTVL.

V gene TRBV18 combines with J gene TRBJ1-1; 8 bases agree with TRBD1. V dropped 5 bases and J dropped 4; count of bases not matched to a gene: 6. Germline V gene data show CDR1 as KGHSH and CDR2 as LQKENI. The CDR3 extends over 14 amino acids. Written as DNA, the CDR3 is TGTGCCAGCTCAGGACAGGGATTGGGCACTGAAGCTTTCTTT. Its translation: CASSGQGLGTEAFF.

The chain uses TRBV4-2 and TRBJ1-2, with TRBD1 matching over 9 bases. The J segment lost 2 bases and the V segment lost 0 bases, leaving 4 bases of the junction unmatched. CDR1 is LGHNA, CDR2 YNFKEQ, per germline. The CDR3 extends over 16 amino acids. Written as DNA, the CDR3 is TGTGCCAGCAGCCAAGAAACAGGGGGCAAAAACTATGGCTACACCTTC. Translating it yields CASSQETGGKNYGYTF.

CDR3 nucleotide sequence: TGTGCCAGCAGCGTCGGGACAGGGGAAAAACTGTTTTTT. Residues: CASSVGTGEKLFF. The gene calls are TRBV9 and TRBJ1-4; 9 bases are shared with TRBD1. The CDR3 is 13 amino acids. V gave up 2 bases and J gave up 8 bases; unmatched junction bases: 1. CDR1 is SGDLS, CDR2 YYNGEE, per germline. Supplemented by reference TRBV9 and TRBJ1-4, the full variable domain reads DSGVTQTPKHLITATGQRVTLRCSPRSGDLSVYWYQQSLDQGLQFLIQYYNGEERAKGNILERFSAQQFPDLHSELNLSSLELGDSALYFCASSVGTGEKLFFGSGTQLSVL.

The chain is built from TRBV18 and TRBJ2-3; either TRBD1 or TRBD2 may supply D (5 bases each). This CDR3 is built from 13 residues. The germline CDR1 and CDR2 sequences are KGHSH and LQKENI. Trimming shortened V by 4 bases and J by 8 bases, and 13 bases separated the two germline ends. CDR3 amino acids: CASSRSRDGTQYF. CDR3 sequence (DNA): TGTGCCAGCTCACGATCCCGGGACGGTACGCAGTATTTT.

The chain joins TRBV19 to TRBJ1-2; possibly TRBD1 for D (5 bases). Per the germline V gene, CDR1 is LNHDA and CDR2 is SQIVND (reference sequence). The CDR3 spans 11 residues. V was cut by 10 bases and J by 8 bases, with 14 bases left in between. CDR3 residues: CATRWGLGYTF. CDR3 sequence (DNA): TGTGCCACCCGCTGGGGGTTGGGCTACACCTTC.

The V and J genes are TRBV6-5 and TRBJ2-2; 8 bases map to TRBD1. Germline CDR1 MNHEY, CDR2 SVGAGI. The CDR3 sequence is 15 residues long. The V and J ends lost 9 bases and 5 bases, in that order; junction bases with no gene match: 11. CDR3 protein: CASRRGRGRTGELFF. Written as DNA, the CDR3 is TGTGCCAGTCGGCGGGGCAGGGGGCGTACCGGGGAGCTGTTTTTT.

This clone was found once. Here the CDR3 DNA reads TGTGCCAGCAGTGTTCACCACTCTGGAAACACCATATATTTT. Translating gives CASSVHHSGNTIYF. V gene TRBV6-1 combines with J gene TRBJ1-3, with D hard to call. Looked up from germline, CDR1 is MNHNS and CDR2 is SASEGT. The CDR3 has 14 residues. V lost 4 bases and J 0 bases, leaving 7 bases between the germline ends.

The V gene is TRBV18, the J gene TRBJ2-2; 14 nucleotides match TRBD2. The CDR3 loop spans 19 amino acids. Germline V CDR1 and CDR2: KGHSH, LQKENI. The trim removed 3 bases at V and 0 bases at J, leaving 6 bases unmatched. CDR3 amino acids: CASSPGLAGGNANTGELFF. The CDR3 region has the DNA TGTGCCAGCTCACCCGGACTAGCGGGGGGTAACGCGAACACCGGGGAGCTGTTTTTT.

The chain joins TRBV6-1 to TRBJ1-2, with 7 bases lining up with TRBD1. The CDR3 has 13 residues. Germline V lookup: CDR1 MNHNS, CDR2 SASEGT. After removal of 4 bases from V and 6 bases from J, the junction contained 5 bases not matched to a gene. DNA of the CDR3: TGTGCCAGCAGTGCCGGGACAGCAAATGGCTACACCTTC. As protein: CASSAGTANGYTF.

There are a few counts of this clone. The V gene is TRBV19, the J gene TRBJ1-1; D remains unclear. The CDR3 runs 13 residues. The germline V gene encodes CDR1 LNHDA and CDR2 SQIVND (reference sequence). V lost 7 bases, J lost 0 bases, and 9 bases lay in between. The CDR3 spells CASKLVMNTEAFF. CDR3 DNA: TGTGCCAGTAAGCTTGTCATGAACACTGAAGCTTTCTTT.

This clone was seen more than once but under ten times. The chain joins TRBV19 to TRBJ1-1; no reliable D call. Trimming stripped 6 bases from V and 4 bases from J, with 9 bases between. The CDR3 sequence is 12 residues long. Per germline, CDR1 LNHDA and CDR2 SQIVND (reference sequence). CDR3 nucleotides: TGTGCCAGTAGGTCGACATCCACTGAAGCTTTCTTT. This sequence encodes CASRSTSTEAFF.

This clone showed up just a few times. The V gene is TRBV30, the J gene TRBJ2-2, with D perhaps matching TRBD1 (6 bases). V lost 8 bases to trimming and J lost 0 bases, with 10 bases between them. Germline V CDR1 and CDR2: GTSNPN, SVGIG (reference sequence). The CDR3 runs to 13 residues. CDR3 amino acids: CARGHSNTGELFF. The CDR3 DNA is TGTGCCCGGGGACACTCGAACACCGGGGAGCTGTTTTTT.

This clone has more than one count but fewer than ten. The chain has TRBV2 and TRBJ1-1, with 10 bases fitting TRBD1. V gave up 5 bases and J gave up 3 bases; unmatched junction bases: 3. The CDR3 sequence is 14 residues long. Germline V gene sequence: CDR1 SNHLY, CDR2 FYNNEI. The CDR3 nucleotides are TGTGCCAGCAGTAGGGACAGGGGCGACACTGAAGCTTTCTTT. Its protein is CASSRDRGDTEAFF.

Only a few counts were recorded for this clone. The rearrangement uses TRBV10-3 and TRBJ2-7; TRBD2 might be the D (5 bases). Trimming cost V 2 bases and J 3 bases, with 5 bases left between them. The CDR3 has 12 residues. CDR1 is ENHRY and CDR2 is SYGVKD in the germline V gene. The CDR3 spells CAISERGYEQYF. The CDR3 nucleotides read TGTGCCATCAGTGAGCGGGGCTACGAGCAGTACTTC.

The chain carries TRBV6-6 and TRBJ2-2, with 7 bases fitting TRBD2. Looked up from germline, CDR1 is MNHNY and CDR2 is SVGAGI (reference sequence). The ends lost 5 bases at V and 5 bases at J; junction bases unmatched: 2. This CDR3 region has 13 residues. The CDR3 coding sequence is TGTGCCAGCAGTGGGGGGGTTACCGGGGAGCTGTTTTTT. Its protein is CASSGGVTGELFF.

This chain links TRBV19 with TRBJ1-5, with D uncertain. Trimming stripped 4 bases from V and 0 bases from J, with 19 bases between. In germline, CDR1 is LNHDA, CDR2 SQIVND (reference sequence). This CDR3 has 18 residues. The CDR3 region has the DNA TGTGCCAGTAGTAATTCTCTAAGAACGGCAGTTAGCAATCAGCCCCAGCATTTT. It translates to CASSNSLRTAVSNQPQHF.

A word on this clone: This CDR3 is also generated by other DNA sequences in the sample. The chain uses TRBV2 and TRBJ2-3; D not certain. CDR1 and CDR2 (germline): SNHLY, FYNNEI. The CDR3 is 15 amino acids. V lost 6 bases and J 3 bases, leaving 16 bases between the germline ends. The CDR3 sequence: CASRGGFYRTDTQYF. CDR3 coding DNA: TGTGCCAGCAGAGGCGGCTTCTATAGGACAGATACGCAGTATTTT.